The T cell receptor beta chain described here comes from a study of blood T cell repertoires in COVID-19. Across the study: The cDNA or gDNA used as material had been derived from T cells, B-cell-depleted T cells, or PBMCs.

Participant ages covered roughly 18 to 89 years across 24 US areas. Assignments of participants to cohorts depended upon their own reported clinical history. Symptom resolution, clearance, or two negative PCRs marked the recovered donors of Cohort 3. Trimming removed 7 bases at V and 7 bases at J, with 8 bases between. There are 11 residues in the CDR3. Germline CDR1 MDHEN, CDR2 SYDVKM. Sequencing was performed with immunoSEQ multiplex PCR; in TCRdb, only in-frame clones are kept and a portion is missing. The data show fewer than 200,000 clones, with roughly 85% seen just once and around 4.8% held by the top ten.

The source material was PBMCs or T cells enriched from blood (not recorded which). This sequence originates from a woman between 50 and 59 years old who had recovered from COVID-19. This sequence joins TRBV28 and TRBJ1-5; D is uncertain. DNA for the CDR3: TGTGCCAGCATGGGCCCCCAGCCCCAGCATTTT. Translating it yields CASMGPQPQHF. Filled out from reference TRBV28 and TRBJ1-5, the complete variable domain reads DVKVTQSSRYLVKRTGEKVFLECVQDMDHENMFWYRQDPGLGLRLIYFSYDVKMKEKGDIPEGYSVSREKKERFSLILESASTNQTSMYLCASMGPQPQHFGDGTRLSIL.